This T cell receptor (beta chain) was documented in a study of blood T cell repertoires in COVID-19. Study details: Whether acute or convalescent, the COVID-19 samples came from the United States, Italy and Spain. Sources were T cells, B-cell-depleted T cells, or PBMCs; the material itself was cDNA or gDNA.

Germline CDR1 is SNHLY and CDR2 is FYNNEI. Trimming took 8 bases from V and 0 from J; bases not matched to a gene: 7. The length of the CDR3 is 16 residues. Original data processing: Amplification from reference gene primers served as the basis for estimated nucleated cell counts. Libraries were prepared by immunoSEQ multiplex PCR; TCRdb keeps only in-frame clonotypes and omits some of them. V and J calls and clone size come straight from that table; D and trimming were deduced from the DNA. The sample contains around 27,000 clones, roughly 94% of which appear only once. The material sequenced was peripheral blood. This receptor was taken from a human donor with active COVID-19. The donor label of this sample is uncertain. This chain connects TRBV2 to TRBJ2-6; 7 bases align to TRBD1. The CDR3 DNA reads TGTGCCAGCGGCCGGGACAGCTCCTCTGGGGCCAACGTCCTGACTTTC. Encoded protein: CASGRDSSSGANVLTF.